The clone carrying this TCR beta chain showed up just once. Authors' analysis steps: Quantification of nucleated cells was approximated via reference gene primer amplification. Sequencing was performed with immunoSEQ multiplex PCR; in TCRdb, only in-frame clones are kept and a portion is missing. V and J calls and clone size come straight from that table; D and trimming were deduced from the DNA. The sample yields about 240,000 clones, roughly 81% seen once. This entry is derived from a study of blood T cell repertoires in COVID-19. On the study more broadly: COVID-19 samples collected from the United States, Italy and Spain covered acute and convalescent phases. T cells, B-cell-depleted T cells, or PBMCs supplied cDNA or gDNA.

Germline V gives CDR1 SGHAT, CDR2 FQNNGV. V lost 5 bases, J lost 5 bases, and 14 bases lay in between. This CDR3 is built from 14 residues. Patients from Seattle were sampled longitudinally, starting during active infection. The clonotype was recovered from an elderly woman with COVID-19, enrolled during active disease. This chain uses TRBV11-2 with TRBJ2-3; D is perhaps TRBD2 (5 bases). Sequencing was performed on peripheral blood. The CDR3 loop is CASSARLREDTQYF. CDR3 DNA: TGTGCCAGCAGCGCCCGACTGAGGGAAGATACGCAGTATTTT.